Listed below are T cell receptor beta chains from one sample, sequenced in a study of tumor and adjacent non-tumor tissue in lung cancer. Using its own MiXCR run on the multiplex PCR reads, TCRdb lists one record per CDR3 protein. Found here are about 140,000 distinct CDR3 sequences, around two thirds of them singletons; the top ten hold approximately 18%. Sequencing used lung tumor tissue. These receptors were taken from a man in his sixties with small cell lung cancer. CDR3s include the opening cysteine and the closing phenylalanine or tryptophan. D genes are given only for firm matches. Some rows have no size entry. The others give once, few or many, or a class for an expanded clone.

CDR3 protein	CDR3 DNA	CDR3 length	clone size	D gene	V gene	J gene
CASTASATDTRYF	TGTGCCAGCACCGCGTCTGCTACAGATACTCGGTATTTT	13	NA	NA	TRBV12-3/TRBV12-4	TRBJ2-3
CASSPLGTGNTGELFF	TGTGCCAGCAGTCCATTAGGGACAGGTAACACCGGGGAGCTGTTTTTT	16	NA	TRBD1	TRBV28	TRBJ2-2
CSARVKGGSRETQYF	TGCAGTGCTAGAGTTAAAGGCGGGAGTAGAGAGACCCAGTACTTC	15	many	TRBD2	TRBV20-1	TRBJ2-5
CVSSLRAADDGNEQFF	TGTGTCAGCAGCTTACGGGCAGCGGACGACGGGAATGAGCAGTTCTTC	16	NA	NA	TRBV11-2	TRBJ2-1
CSARDRSDNQPQHF	TGCAGTGCTAGAGATAGGTCAGACAATCAGCCCCAGCATTTT	14	many	NA	TRBV20-1	TRBJ1-5
CVSNNTFNYGYTF	TGTGTGAGCAATAACACTTTTAACTATGGCTACACCTTC	13	once	NA	TRBV12-3/TRBV12-4	TRBJ1-2
CAVGLAGGGLADTQYF	TGTGCCGTAGGACTAGCGGGAGGAGGGCTTGCAGATACGCAGTATTTT	16	NA	TRBD2	TRBV6-1	TRBJ2-3
CASSLGRLETQYF	TGTGCCAGCAGCTTAGGGAGGTTGGAGACCCAGTACTTC	13	few	NA	TRBV7-2	TRBJ2-5
CASSRQLANTVELFF	TGTGCCAGCTCCCGACAGCTCGCGAACACCGTGGAGCTGTTTTTT	15	NA	NA	TRBV9	TRBJ2-2
CAWAARPNEQFF	TGTGCCTGGGCAGCTCGCCCCAATGAGCAGTTCTTC	12	NA	NA	TRBV30	TRBJ2-1
CSAREPSGYGQYF	TGCAGTGCCAGGGAGCCTTCAGGTTACGGACAGTACTTC	13	once	NA	TRBV20-1	TRBJ2-7
CATGFASGTGRDEQFF	TGTGCCACCGGGTTTGCGAGCGGGACAGGGAGGGATGAGCAGTTCTTC	16	NA	TRBD1	TRBV24-1	TRBJ2-1
CASSIGGEAGRFF	TGTGCCAGTAGTATAGGGGGGGAGGCAGGACGGTTCTTC	13	few	NA	TRBV19	TRBJ2-1
CASSQLNPGTKYF	TGTGCCAGCAGCCAACTAAATCCGGGGACCAAGTACTTC	13	NA	NA	TRBV5-4	TRBJ2-5
CSARVLIGETQYF	TGCAGTGCTAGAGTCCTGATAGGGGAGACCCAGTACTTC	13	many	NA	TRBV20-1	TRBJ2-5
CASSLDLCGGTGRFF	TGTGCCAGCAGCTTAGATCTTTGTGGAGGGACCGGGCGGTTCTTC	15	once	NA	TRBV11-2	TRBJ2-1
CANSSHPGAQETQYF	TGTGCCAACAGTTCCCATCCAGGGGCACAAGAGACCCAGTACTTC	15	once	NA	TRBV6-2/TRBV6-3	TRBJ2-5
CASRTDREETQYF	TGTGCCAGCAGAACGGACAGGGAGGAGACCCAGTACTTC	13	NA	TRBD1	TRBV5-5	TRBJ2-5
CGSSSGIRDYEQYF	TGTGGCAGCAGCTCTGGTATCAGGGATTACGAGCAGTACTTC	14	NA	NA	TRBV11-3	TRBJ2-7
CVSSPQGRGGPANTGELFF	TGTGTCAGCAGTCCTCAGGGGCGCGGCGGGCCAGCGAACACCGGGGAGCTGTTTTTT	19	NA	NA	TRBV6-6	TRBJ2-2
CSVDGLAGNNEQFF	TGCAGCGTTGACGGACTAGCGGGGAACAATGAGCAGTTCTTC	14	many	TRBD2	TRBV29-1	TRBJ2-1
CASSYLGREAGYTF	TGTGCCAGCAGTTACTTGGGCAGGGAGGCTGGCTACACCTTC	14	NA	NA	TRBV6-5	TRBJ1-2
CASGFAGGPDTQYF	TGTGCCAGCGGTTTTGCGGGAGGGCCGGATACGCAGTATTTT	14	NA	TRBD2	TRBV12-3/TRBV12-4	TRBJ2-3